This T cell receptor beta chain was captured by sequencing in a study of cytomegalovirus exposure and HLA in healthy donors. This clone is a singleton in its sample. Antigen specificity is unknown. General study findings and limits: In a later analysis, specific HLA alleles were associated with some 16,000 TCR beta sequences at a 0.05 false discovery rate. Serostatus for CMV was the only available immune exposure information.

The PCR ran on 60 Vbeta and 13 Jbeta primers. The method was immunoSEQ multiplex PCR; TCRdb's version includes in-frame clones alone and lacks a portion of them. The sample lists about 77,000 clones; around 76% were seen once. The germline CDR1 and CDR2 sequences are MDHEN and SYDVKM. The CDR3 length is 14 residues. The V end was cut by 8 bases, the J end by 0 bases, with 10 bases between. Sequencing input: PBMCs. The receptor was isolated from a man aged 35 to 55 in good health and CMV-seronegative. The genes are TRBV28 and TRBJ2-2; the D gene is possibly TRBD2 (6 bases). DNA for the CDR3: TGTGCCAGCTTCGGCGGGGCGAACACCGGGGAGCTGTTTTTT. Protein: CASFGGANTGELFF.